This TCR beta chain is from a study of blood T cell repertoires in COVID-19. There are 14 residues in the CDR3. Trimming cost V 3 bases and J 6 bases; bases outside gene matches: 8. From germline, CDR1 is MDHEN and CDR2 SYDVKM. Measured with immunoSEQ multiplex PCR; TCRdb has only the in-frame clones, and not every one. Of more than 95,000 clones detected, roughly 87% appear once; the ten largest clones hold roughly a sixth. This TCR was sampled from a woman aged 80 or older in a cohort sampled during active COVID-19. The rearrangement links TRBV28 to TRBJ2-7, with TRBD1 matching 7 bases. The sample was peripheral blood. CDR3 residues: CASSFSTGNLEQYF. For the CDR3, the DNA is TGTGCCAGCAGTTTTTCGACAGGGAATCTCGAGCAGTACTTC.